The 4 T cell receptor beta chains reported below all come from one sample, sequenced in a study of CD8 T cells in ankylosing spondylitis. TCRdb re-analysed the 5' RACE reads in MiXCR, keeping a single row per CDR3 protein. The data show about 190,000 distinct CDR3 sequences, with roughly 13% seen just once and 8% to 13% held by the top ten. The sample comprised blood, either unsorted or a sorted T cell fraction (not recorded which). The receptors shown here come from a female donor with ankylosing spondylitis or in good health (not recorded which).

This clonotype was recorded a few times. This chain joins TRBV29-1 and TRBJ2-3; TRBD2 aligns across 10 bases. J was trimmed by 6 bases and V by 5 bases; bases with no gene match: 11. CDR3 length: 15 amino acids. CDR1 and CDR2 (germline): SQVTM, ANQGSEA. The CDR3 here is CSVPVGAGGSDTQYF. CDR3 nucleotides: TGCAGCGTTCCCGTGGGAGCGGGAGGGTCCGATACGCAGTATTTT.

J is TRBJ2-1 and V is TRBV20-1; 12 nucleotides align to TRBD1. Germline V gene lookup returns CDR1 DFQATT and CDR2 SNEGSKA (reference sequence). The CDR3 extends over 14 amino acids. Trimming took 4 bases from V and 7 from J; bases not matched to a gene: 5. CDR3 sequence (DNA): TGCAGTGCTATAGGGGACAGGGGGCAAAATGAGCAGTTCTTC. It yields the protein CSAIGDRGQNEQFF.

There are a few counts of this clonotype. V gene TRBV29-1 combines with J gene TRBJ2-1; 8 bases agree with TRBD2. The CDR3 sequence is 11 residues long. From germline, CDR1 is SQVTM and CDR2 ANQGSEA. The V gene end was trimmed by 7 bases and the J gene end by 9 bases; junction bases not matched to a gene: 5. CDR3 in DNA: TGCAGCGGCGATGCGGGGGGTGAGCAGTTCTTC. Its translation is CSGDAGGEQFF.

This clonotype was picked up many times. The chain carries TRBV9 and TRBJ2-1, with TRBD2 matching over 7 bases. With V trimmed by 1 base and J by 7 bases, 8 bases remained unmatched. This CDR3 region has 15 residues. The V gene's germline CDR1 is SGDLS and CDR2 YYNGEE. CDR3 sequence reads: CASSVRLAPMNEQFF. The CDR3 DNA reads TGTGCCAGCAGCGTACGACTAGCTCCCATGAATGAGCAGTTCTTC.